The 17 T cell receptor beta chains given below trace back to one sample, sequenced in a study of T-cell memory formation after mild COVID-19. TCRdb recomputed calls from the 5' RACE reads with MiXCR, one row per CDR3 protein. The top ten clones hold roughly 37% of a sample with under 150,000 distinct CDR3 sequences, 22% of them seen once. The sequenced sample was PBMCs or a T cell subset sorted from them (not recorded which). The receptors shown here come from a man younger than 35 who had mild COVID-19 (a few samples of this study predate the infection). Cell type and time point are not known.

This clonotype was found a few times. The CDR3 bases are TGCGCCAGCAGCTTGGCAGGCCAGGACAGAGGGTTCTTC. The encoded protein is CASSLAGQDRGFF. The chain joins TRBV5-1 to TRBJ2-1, with D perhaps matching TRBD1 (6 bases). Germline lookup yields CDR1 SGHRS and CDR2 YFSETQ. V lost 0 bases to trimming and J lost 15 bases, with 16 bases between them. The CDR3 is 13 amino acids. Full variable domain (remainder filled in from reference TRBV5-1 and TRBJ2-1): KAGVTQTPRYLIKTRGQQVTLSCSPISGHRSVSWYQQTPGQGLQFLFEYFSETQRNKGNFPGRFSGRQFSNSRSEMNVSTLELGDSALYLCASSLAGQDRGFFGPGTRLTVL.

CDR3 amino acids: CASRLRGKETQYF. CDR3 sequence (DNA): TGTGCCAGCAGGCTCCGGGGCAAAGAGACCCAGTACTTC. V is TRBV12-3 or TRBV12-4 and J is TRBJ2-5; tentatively, D is TRBD1 or TRBD2 (5 bases each). Trimming removed 6 bases at V and 3 bases at J, with 11 bases between. This CDR3 is built from 13 residues.

CDR3 bases: TGCGCCAGCAGCCAAGTGTGGACAGGGGTATACAATGAGCAGTTCTTC. It translates to CASSQVWTGVYNEQFF. This chain joins TRBV4-1 and TRBJ2-1, with 9 nucleotides matching TRBD1. This CDR3 comprises 16 residues. Trimming took 1 base from V and 4 from J; bases not matched to a gene: 5. The germline V gene has CDR1 MGHRA and CDR2 YSYEKL.

This clonotype was detected ten times or more. This rearrangement joins TRBV4-1 to TRBJ1-2; D might be TRBD1 (6 bases). The germline V gene encodes CDR1 MGHRA and CDR2 YSYEKL. The V and J ends lost 3 bases and 3 bases respectively, with 14 bases between them. This CDR3 spans 15 amino acids. The CDR3 is CASSHQDSPYYGYTF. In nucleotides, the CDR3 is TGCGCCAGCAGCCACCAGGACAGCCCCTACTATGGCTACACCTTC.

This clonotype was found a few times. The rearrangement joins TRBV4-2 to TRBJ1-3, with TRBD1 as a possible D gene (5 bases). CDR1 and CDR2 from the germline V gene are LGHNA and YNFKEQ. The V and J ends lost 0 bases and 1 base respectively, with 7 bases between them. This CDR3 region has 15 residues. CDR3 nucleotides: TGTGCCAGCAGCCAAGATCCAGGGTCTGGAAACACCATATATTTT. Its protein product is CASSQDPGSGNTIYF.

The chain joins TRBV7-9 to TRBJ1-1; 8 nucleotides align to TRBD1. V lost 5 bases, J lost 5 bases, and 10 bases stayed unmatched. The CDR3 runs 15 residues. CDR1 and CDR2 from the germline V gene are SEHNR and FQNEAQ (reference sequence). The CDR3 loop reads CASSRPQGAWTEAFF. The CDR3, as DNA: TGTGCCAGCAGCAGACCCCAGGGGGCCTGGACTGAAGCTTTCTTT.

A few counts support this clonotype. The chain uses TRBV4-2 and TRBJ2-3, with 10 bases matching TRBD2. This CDR3 spans 14 amino acids. The junction had 9 bases not matched to a gene; V was cut back by 4 bases and J by 11 bases. CDR1 and CDR2 from the germline V gene are LGHNA and YNFKEQ. The CDR3 nucleotides read TGTGCCAGCAGCCCGACCGTCACTAGCGGGGAGCAGTATTTT. It translates to CASSPTVTSGEQYF.

The chain links TRBV6-2 or TRBV6-3 to TRBJ2-5; D gene unclear. The V end lost 2 bases, the J end lost 5 bases, and 15 bases lay between the germline ends. Germline-derived CDR1 and CDR2 are MNHEY and SVGEGT. The CDR3 has 15 amino acids. CDR3 bases: TGTGCCAGCAGTTACCCGGGCCGAATAGGGGAGACCCAGTACTTC. Translation: CASSYPGRIGETQYF.

For the CDR3, the DNA is TGTGCCAGCAGCCTGAAATACACCGGGGAGCTGTTTTTT. Amino acid sequence: CASSLKYTGELFF. This rearrangement joins TRBV28 to TRBJ2-2; D gene unclear. CDR1 is MDHEN and CDR2 is SYDVKM in the germline V gene. The V end was cut by 6 bases, the J end by 3 bases, with 8 bases between. The CDR3 is 13 residues long. Supplemented by reference TRBV28 and TRBJ2-2, the full variable domain reads DVKVTQSSRYLVKRTGEKVFLECVQDMDHENMFWYRQDPGLGLRLIYFSYDVKMKEKGDIPEGYSVSREKKERFSLILESASTNQTSMYLCASSLKYTGELFFGEGSRLTVL.

The chain has TRBV12-5 and TRBJ2-7; D possibly uses TRBD1 or TRBD2 (5 bases each). V was clipped by 9 bases and J by 7 bases, with 16 bases between them. The V gene's germline CDR1 is LGHNT and CDR2 FRNRAP. The CDR3 length is 12 residues. The CDR3, as DNA: TGTGCTAGCGTCCGGGACCCCTGGGAGCAGTACTTC. This translates into CASVRDPWEQYF.

There are a few counts of this clonotype. The chain has TRBV7-8 and TRBJ2-3; no clear D gene. Per the germline V gene, CDR1 is SGHVS and CDR2 is FQNEAQ. Trimming shortened V by 0 bases and J by 0 bases, and 4 bases separated the two germline ends. This CDR3 contains 14 residues. The CDR3 DNA is TGTGCCAGCAGCTTAGCGTCTAGCACAGATACGCAGTATTTT. Protein sequence: CASSLASSTDTQYF.

This clonotype was picked up a small number of times. This chain joins TRBV11-2 and TRBJ2-5; TRBD1 might be the D (6 bases). This CDR3 has 14 amino acids. Trimming took 5 bases from V and 5 from J, leaving 15 bases between them. CDR1 and CDR2 from the germline V gene are SGHAT and FQNNGV. This CDR3 reads CASSRGQFIETQYF. The CDR3, as DNA: TGTGCCAGCAGCCGCGGACAGTTCATTGAGACCCAGTACTTC.

The rearrangement uses TRBV20-1 and TRBJ1-4; 10 bases map to TRBD1. V lost 2 bases and J lost 5; bases outside the gene matches: 8. The length of the CDR3 is 16 residues. Looked up from germline, CDR1 is DFQATT and CDR2 is SNEGSKA (reference sequence). In nucleotides, the CDR3 is TGCAGTGCTAGAAGGGACAGGGGCACTCGGAATGAAAAACTGTTTTTT. Amino acid sequence: CSARRDRGTRNEKLFF.

This clonotype was picked up a small number of times. V and J are TRBV7-6 and TRBJ2-7, with a tentative D call TRBD1 (6 bases). The CDR3 spans 14 residues. Germline V CDR1 and CDR2: SGHVS, FNYEAQ. Trimming pared 1 base from V and 3 bases from J, leaving 10 bases between. The DNA for the CDR3 is TGTGCCAGCAGCTTAGGCCCGGACAGCTACGAGCAGTACGTC. This gives the protein CASSLGPDSYEQYV.

This clonotype has only a few counts. The chain links TRBV12-3 or TRBV12-4 to TRBJ2-1; D unclear. Trimming removed 6 bases at V and 4 bases at J, with 10 bases between. This CDR3 is built from 13 residues. In nucleotides, the CDR3 is TGTGCCAGCAGCCTCGAGTCTTACAATGAGCAGTTCTTC. This codes for CASSLESYNEQFF.

The V call is TRBV4-1, the J call TRBJ1-4, with 7 bases that match TRBD1. The germline gives CDR1 MGHRA, CDR2 YSYEKL. This CDR3 spans 15 amino acids. Germline trimming cut 3 bases from V and 6 bases from J; bases unmatched to any gene: 7. In nucleotides, the CDR3 is TGCGCCAGCAGCCAGTACCGGGACAGAGATGAAAAACTGTTTTTT. This gives the protein CASSQYRDRDEKLFF.

The V call is TRBV20-1, the J call TRBJ1-2; no firm D call. Germline V gives CDR1 DFQATT, CDR2 SNEGSKA (reference sequence). V dropped 0 bases and J dropped 2 bases, with 13 bases sitting between them. The CDR3 sequence is 15 residues long. The DNA for the CDR3 is TGCAGTGCTAGAGATCCCCTGGTCGCGAACTATGGCTACACCTTC. Its protein product is CSARDPLVANYGYTF.